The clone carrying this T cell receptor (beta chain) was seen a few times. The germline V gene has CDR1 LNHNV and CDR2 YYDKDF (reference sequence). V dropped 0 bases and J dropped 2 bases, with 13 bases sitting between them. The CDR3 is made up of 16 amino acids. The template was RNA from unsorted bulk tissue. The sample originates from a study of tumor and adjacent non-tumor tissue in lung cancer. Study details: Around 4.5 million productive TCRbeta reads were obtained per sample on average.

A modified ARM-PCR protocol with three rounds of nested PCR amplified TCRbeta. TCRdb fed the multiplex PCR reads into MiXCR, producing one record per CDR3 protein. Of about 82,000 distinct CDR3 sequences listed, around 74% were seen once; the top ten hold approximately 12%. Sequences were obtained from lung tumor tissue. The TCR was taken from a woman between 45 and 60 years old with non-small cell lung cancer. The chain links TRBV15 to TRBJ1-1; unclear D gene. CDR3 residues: CATSRDLAVPNTEAFF. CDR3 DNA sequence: TGTGCCACCAGCAGAGATTTAGCAGTTCCCAACACTGAAGCTTTCTTT.